The clone carrying this T cell receptor beta chain was seen only a few times. Its target is unknown. Germline V lookup: CDR1 SGHRS, CDR2 YFSETQ. With 3 bases removed from V and 2 bases from J, the gap between germline ends came to 9 bases. The CDR3 is 14 amino acids. The assay was immunoSEQ multiplex PCR, and TCRdb's table has in-frame clones only and misses some. The sample contains roughly 1 million clones, about 75% of which appear only once. The data derive from a study of shared clonotypes between healthy human individuals. Study conclusions and caveats: Despite large depth, rarefaction showed incomplete sorted-subset sequencing.

The TCR comes from a man aged 18-30 years in good health. The J gene is TRBJ1-3, the V gene TRBV5-1; D is perhaps TRBD1 (5 bases). Material for sequencing was memory CD4+ T cells sorted from blood. The subset was: CD45RA-negative fraction. The CDR3 DNA reads TGCGCCAGCAGCTCTGCAGGGACTGGAAACACCATATATTTT. Translation: CASSSAGTGNTIYF. The complete variable domain, with remaining parts taken from reference TRBV5-1 and TRBJ1-3, reads KAGVTQTPRYLIKTRGQQVTLSCSPISGHRSVSWYQQTPGQGLQFLFEYFSETQRNKGNFPGRFSGRQFSNSRSEMNVSTLELGDSALYLCASSSAGTGNTIYFGEGSWLTVV.